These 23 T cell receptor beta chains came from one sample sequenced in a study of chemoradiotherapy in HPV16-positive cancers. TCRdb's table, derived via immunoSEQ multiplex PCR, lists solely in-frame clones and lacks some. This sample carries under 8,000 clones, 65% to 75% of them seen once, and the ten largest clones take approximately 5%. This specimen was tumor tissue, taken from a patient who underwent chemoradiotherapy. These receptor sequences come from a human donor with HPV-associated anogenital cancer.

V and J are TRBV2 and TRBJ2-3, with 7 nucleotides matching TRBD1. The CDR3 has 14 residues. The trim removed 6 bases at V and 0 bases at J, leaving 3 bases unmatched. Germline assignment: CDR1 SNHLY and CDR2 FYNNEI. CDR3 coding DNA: TGTGCCAGCAGCTCGGACAGGAGCACAGATACGCAGTATTTT. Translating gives CASSSDRSTDTQYF.

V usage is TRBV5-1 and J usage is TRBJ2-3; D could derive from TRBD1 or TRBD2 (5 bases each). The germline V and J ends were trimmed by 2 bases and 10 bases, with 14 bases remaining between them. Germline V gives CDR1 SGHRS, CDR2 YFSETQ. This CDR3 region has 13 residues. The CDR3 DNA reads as TGCGCCAGCAGCTTTGGGGACCCGGGTGCGCAGTATTTT. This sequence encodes CASSFGDPGAQYF.

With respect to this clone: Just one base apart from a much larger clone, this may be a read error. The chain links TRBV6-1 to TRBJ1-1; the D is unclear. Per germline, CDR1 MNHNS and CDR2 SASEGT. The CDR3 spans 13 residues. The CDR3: CASSSTENTETFF. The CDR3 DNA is TGTGCCAGCAGTTCCACAGAGAACACTGAAACTTTCTTT.

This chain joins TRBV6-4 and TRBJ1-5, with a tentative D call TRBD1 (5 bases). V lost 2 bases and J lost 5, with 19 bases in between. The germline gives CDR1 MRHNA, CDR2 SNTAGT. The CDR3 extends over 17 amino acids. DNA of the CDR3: TGTGCCAGCAGTGACCCTAGGGAGGACGGGGGGGATCAGCCCCAGCATTTT. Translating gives CASSDPREDGGDQPQHF.

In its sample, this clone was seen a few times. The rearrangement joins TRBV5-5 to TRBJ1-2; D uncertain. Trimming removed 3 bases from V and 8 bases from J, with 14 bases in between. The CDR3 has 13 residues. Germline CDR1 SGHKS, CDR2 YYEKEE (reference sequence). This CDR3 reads CASSYNSGSGYTF. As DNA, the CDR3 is TGTGCCAGCAGCTATAATTCGGGGAGCGGCTACACCTTC.

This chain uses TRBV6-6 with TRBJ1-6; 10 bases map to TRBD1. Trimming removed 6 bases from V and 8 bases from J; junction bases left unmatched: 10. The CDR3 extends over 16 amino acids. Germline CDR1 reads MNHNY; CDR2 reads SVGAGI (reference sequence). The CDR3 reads CASRRRGGQGHSPLHF. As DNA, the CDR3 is TGTGCCAGCAGACGCCGCGGGGGACAGGGGCATTCACCCCTCCACTTT.

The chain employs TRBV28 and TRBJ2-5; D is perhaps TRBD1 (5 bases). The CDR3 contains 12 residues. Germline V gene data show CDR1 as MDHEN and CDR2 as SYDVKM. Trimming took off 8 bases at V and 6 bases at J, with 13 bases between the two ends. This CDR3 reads CASRQGLKTQYF. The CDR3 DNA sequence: TGTGCCAGCCGCCAGGGTTTGAAGACCCAGTACTTC.

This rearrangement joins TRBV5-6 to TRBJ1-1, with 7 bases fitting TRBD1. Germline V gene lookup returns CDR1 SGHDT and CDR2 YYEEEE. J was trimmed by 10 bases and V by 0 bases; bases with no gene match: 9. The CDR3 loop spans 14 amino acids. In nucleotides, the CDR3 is TGTGCCAGCAGCTTGGCCGTACCAGGGGGAGCAGCTTTCTTT. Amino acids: CASSLAVPGGAAFF.

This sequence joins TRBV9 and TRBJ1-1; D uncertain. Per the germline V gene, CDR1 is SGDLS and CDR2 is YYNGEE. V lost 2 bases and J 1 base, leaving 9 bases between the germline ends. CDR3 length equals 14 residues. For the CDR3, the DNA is TGTGCCAGCAGCGTGGCCAGTGCGAACACTGAAGCTTTCTTT. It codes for CASSVASANTEAFF. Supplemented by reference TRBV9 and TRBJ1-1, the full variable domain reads DSGVTQTPKHLITATGQRVTLRCSPRSGDLSVYWYQQSLDQGLQFLIQYYNGEERAKGNILERFSAQQFPDLHSELNLSSLELGDSALYFCASSVASANTEAFFGQGTRLTVV.

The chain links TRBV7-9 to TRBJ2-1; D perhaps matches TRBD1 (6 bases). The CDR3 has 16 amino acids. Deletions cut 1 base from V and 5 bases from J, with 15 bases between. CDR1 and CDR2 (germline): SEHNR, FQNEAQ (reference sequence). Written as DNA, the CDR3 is TGTGCCAGCAGCTTAGTGACAGGATACTCAAACAATGAGCAGTTCTTC. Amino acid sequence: CASSLVTGYSNNEQFF. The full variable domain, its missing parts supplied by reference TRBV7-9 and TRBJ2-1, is DTGVSQNPRHKITKRGQNVTFRCDPISEHNRLYWYRQTLGQGPEFLTYFQNEAQLEKSRLLSDRFSAERPKGSFSTLEIQRTEQGDSAMYLCASSLVTGYSNNEQFFGPGTRLTVL.

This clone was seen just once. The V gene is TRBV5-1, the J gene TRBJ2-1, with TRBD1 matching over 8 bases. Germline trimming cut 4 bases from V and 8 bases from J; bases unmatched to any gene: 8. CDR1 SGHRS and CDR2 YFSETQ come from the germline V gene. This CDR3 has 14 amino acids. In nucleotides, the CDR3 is TGCGCCAGCAGCACAGGACAGGGACTCGATGAGCAGTTCTTC. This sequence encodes CASSTGQGLDEQFF.

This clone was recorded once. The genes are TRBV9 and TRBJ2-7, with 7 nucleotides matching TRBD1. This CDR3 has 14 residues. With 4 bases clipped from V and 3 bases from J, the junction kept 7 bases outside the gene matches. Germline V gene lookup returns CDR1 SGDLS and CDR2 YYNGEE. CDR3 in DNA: TGTGCCAGCAGCACCGACAGGGTGGGCTACGAGCAGTACTTC. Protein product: CASSTDRVGYEQYF.

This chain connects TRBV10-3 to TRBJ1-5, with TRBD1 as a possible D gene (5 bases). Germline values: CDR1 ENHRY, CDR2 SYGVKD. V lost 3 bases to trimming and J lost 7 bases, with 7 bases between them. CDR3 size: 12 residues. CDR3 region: CAISERDQPQHF. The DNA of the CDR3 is TGTGCCATCAGTGAAAGGGACCAGCCCCAGCATTTT.

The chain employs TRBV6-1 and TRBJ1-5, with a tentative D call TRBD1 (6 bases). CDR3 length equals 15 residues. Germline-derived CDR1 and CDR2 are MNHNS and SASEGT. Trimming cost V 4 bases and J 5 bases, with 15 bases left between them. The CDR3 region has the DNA TGTGCCAGCAGTGGGGGACAATGGGGAGATCAGCCCCAGCATTTT. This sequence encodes CASSGGQWGDQPQHF.

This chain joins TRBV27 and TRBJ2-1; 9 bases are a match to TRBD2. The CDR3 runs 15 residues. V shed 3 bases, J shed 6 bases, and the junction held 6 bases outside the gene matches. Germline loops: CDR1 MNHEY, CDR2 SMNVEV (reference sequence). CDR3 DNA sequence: TGTGCCAGCAGTTTGCAAAGCGGGAGGTTCAATGAGCAGTTCTTC. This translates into CASSLQSGRFNEQFF.

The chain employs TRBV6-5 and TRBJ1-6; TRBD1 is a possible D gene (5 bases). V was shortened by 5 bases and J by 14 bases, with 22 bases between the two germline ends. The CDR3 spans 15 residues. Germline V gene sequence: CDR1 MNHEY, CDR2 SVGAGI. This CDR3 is CASSPGGRVQRALHF. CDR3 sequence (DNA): TGTGCCAGCAGTCCCGGTGGCAGGGTACAACGGGCCCTCCACTTT.

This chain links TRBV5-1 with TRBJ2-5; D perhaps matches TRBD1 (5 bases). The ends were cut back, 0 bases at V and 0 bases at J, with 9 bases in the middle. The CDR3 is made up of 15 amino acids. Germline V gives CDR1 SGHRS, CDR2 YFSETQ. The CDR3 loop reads CASSLGVRDQETQYF. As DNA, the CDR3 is TGCGCCAGCAGCTTGGGGGTCAGGGACCAAGAGACCCAGTACTTC.

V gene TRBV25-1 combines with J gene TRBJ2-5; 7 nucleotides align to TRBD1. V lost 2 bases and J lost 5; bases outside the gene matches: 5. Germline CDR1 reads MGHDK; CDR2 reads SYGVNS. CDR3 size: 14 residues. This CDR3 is CASSETGTEETQYF. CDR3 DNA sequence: TGTGCCAGCAGTGAAACCGGGACAGAGGAGACCCAGTACTTC.

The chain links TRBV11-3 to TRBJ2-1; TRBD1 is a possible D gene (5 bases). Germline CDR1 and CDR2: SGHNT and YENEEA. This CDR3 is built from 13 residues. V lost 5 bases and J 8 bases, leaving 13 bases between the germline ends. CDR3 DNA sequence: TGTGCCAGCAGCCCTAGATGGGGCTATGAGCAGTTCTTC. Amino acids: CASSPRWGYEQFF.

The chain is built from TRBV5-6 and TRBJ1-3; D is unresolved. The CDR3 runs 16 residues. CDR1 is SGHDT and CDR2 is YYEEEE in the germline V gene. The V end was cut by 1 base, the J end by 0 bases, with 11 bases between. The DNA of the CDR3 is TGTGCCAGCAGCTTGCCTGACCCCTTCTCTGGAAACACCATATATTTT. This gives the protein CASSLPDPFSGNTIYF.

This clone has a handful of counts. CDR3 loop: CSVAKGEGTEAFF. The CDR3, as DNA: TGCAGCGTTGCCAAAGGGGAGGGCACTGAAGCTTTCTTT. The rearrangement uses TRBV29-1 and TRBJ1-1, with TRBD1 as a possible D gene (5 bases). The V end lost 4 bases, the J end lost 4 bases, and 13 bases lay between the germline ends. Germline V CDR1 and CDR2: SQVTM, ANQGSEA. The CDR3 totals 13 residues.

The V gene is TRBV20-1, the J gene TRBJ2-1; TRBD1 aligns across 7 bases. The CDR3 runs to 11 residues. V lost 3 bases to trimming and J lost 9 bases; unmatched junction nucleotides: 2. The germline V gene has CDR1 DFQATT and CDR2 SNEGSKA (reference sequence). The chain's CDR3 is CSARGQTEQFF. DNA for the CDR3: TGCAGTGCTAGGGGACAGACTGAGCAGTTCTTC.

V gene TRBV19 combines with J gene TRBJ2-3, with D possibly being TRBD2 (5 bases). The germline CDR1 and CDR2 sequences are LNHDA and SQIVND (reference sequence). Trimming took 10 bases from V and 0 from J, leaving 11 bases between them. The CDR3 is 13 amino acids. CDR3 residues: CATARGSTDTQYF. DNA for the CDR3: TGTGCCACGGCCCGGGGTAGCACAGATACGCAGTATTTT.